This is a list of T cell receptor beta chains from one sample in a study of blood T cell repertoires in COVID-19. The assay was immunoSEQ multiplex PCR, and TCRdb's table has in-frame clones only and misses some. The sample carries 200,000 to 300,000 clones, approximately 80% recorded once. Sequenced material: peripheral blood. All receptors come from a human donor in a cohort sampled during active COVID-19. CDR3s include the opening cysteine and the closing phenylalanine or tryptophan. D genes are given only for firm matches. Expanded clones get a size class; other rows say once, few or many, or leave the size out.

DNA | CDR3 | J | D | size | V
TGTGCCAGCAGCCCCGGGACTAGGGATTTCGACAATGAGCAGTTCTTC | CASSPGTRDFDNEQFF | TRBJ2-1 | TRBD2 | . | TRBV3-1/TRBV3-2
TGTGCCAGCAGCTTAGAAGAGGGAGGCGGCTACTCTGGAAACACCATATATTTT | CASSLEEGGGYSGNTIYF | TRBJ1-3 | . | . | TRBV7-6
TGTGCCAGCACCCCAATCGGGGGGGCGGGAATTCAGCCCCTCCACTTT | CASTPIGGAGIQPLHF | TRBJ1-6 | . | . | TRBV7-8
TGTGCCAGCAGTCCCGGGACAGGGCAATCCTCGGGCTTTCGGCAGTACTTC | CASSPGTGQSSGFRQYF | TRBJ2-7 | TRBD1 | . | TRBV27
TGTGCCAGCTCCCGACTAGCGGGAGTGGATAGCGATACGCAGTATTTT | CASSRLAGVDSDTQYF | TRBJ2-3 | TRBD2 | . | TRBV2
TGTGCCACCAGTGAGTTCGGGAGGGACGAGCAGTACTTC | CATSEFGRDEQYF | TRBJ2-7 | TRBD2 | . | TRBV24-1
TGTGCCAGCAGACTAGCGGGTGGTCACCATGAGCAGTTCTTC | CASRLAGGHHEQFF | TRBJ2-1 | TRBD2 | . | TRBV2
TGTGCCAGTAGTCTTCCGACTAGCGGGATAAGGTCGGGCAATGAGCAGTTCTTC | CASSLPTSGIRSGNEQFF | TRBJ2-1 | TRBD2 | . | TRBV19
TGTGCCAGTAGTCGAACAAAGACAGGCCTTTACGAGCAGTACTTC | CASSRTKTGLYEQYF | TRBJ2-7 | . | few | TRBV19
TGTGCCAGCAGTGAAGGGGTCCACGCGGGGGCCGCTACGGAGCAGTACTTC | CASSEGVHAGAATEQYF | TRBJ2-7 | . | . | TRBV6-1
TGTGCCAGCAGCGTAGTAGCTAGCGGGAGTGGTGAGCAGTACTTC | CASSVVASGSGEQYF | TRBJ2-7 | TRBD2 | . | TRBV9
TGTGCCAGCAGTTTGAGGGCCCGGAGTCAGCCCCAGCATTTT | CASSLRARSQPQHF | TRBJ1-5 | . | . | TRBV28
TGTGCCAGCAGCCTCCAGCGGGGGGTGACTGAAGCTTTCTTT | CASSLQRGVTEAFF | TRBJ1-1 | . | . | TRBV7-2
TGTGCCAGCAGTCAGACTAGAACCGGGGAGCTGTTTTTT | CASSQTRTGELFF | TRBJ2-2 | . | . | TRBV6-2/TRBV6-3
TGTGCCAGCAGTGAAGGCAGGGGGTCTGGAAACACCATATATTTT | CASSEGRGSGNTIYF | TRBJ1-3 | TRBD1 | . | TRBV2
TGTGCCAGCAGTGAAGCGCTTGGGCAGGGCCGCTATGGCTACACCTTC | CASSEALGQGRYGYTF | TRBJ1-2 | . | . | TRBV2
TGTGCCAGCTCACCTACAGATGACAGCCCGTATGGCTACACCTTC | CASSPTDDSPYGYTF | TRBJ1-2 | . | . | TRBV18
TGCGCCAGCAGCTTGGTGTCAAGGGCTAGCGGGGACGAGCAGTACTTC | CASSLVSRASGDEQYF | TRBJ2-7 | TRBD2 | . | TRBV5-1
TGTGCCAGCAGTTACTCAAGGACAGGGGGCGGGTATGGCTACACCTTC | CASSYSRTGGGYGYTF | TRBJ1-2 | TRBD1 | . | TRBV6-5
TGCGCCAGCAGCGTCGGACATAACACAGATACGCAGTATTTT | CASSVGHNTDTQYF | TRBJ2-3 | . | few | TRBV5-1
TGTGCTAGTGGTTTGGAAGCGGGAGCTTCCTACAATGAGCAGTTCTTC | CASGLEAGASYNEQFF | TRBJ2-1 | TRBD2 | . | TRBV12-5
TGCGCCAGCATGGGGGGATCAACTAATGAAAAACTGTTTTTT | CASMGGSTNEKLFF | TRBJ1-4 | . | . | TRBV5-1
TGTGCCAGCAGGAACAGAGTAACTAGCACAGATACGCAGTATTTT | CASRNRVTSTDTQYF | TRBJ2-3 | . | . | TRBV6-6
TGTGCCAGCAGCTTACGGCCACCCCGAGGAGGGAATGAGCAGTTCTTC | CASSLRPPRGGNEQFF | TRBJ2-1 | . | . | TRBV7-2
TGTGCCACCAGTGATGGACAGTTAGGGCGCTACACCTTC | CATSDGQLGRYTF | TRBJ1-2 | . | once | TRBV24-1
TGCAGCGTTGAAGGGACAGGGGGAAGGACTGAAGCTTTCTTT | CSVEGTGGRTEAFF | TRBJ1-1 | TRBD1 | . | TRBV29-1
TGTGCCAGTAGGGGGGACAGGGCTTCTGAAGCTTTCTTT | CASRGDRASEAFF | TRBJ1-1 | TRBD1 | . | TRBV19
TGTGCCAGCAGCGTCGCAGGGCTTGCAACTAATGAAAAACTGTTTTTT | CASSVAGLATNEKLFF | TRBJ1-4 | . | . | TRBV9
TGTGCCAGTAGTCAGGCAGGGCCGCTGTACTTC | CASSQAGPLYF | TRBJ1-2 | . | . | TRBV19
TGCGCCAGCAGCTTGTTGTCCATTAATGAGCAGTTCTTC | CASSLLSINEQFF | TRBJ2-1 | . | . | TRBV5-1
TGTGCCAGCTCACCCCCTTTAAGGGGGTTGGCTTTCTTT | CASSPPLRGLAFF | TRBJ1-1 | . | . | TRBV18
TGTGCCAGCAGCCCAAGACAGCTCCCCGAAAAACTGTTTTTT | CASSPRQLPEKLFF | TRBJ1-4 | . | . | TRBV6-5
TGTGCCAGTAGCGGGGAGAGGGGGCGAAACCTGTACGAGCAGTACTTC | CASSGERGRNLYEQYF | TRBJ2-7 | TRBD1 | . | TRBV19
TGCGCCAGCAGTTCGGGGAGGGATGGGAGCAATCAGCCCCAGCATTTT | CASSSGRDGSNQPQHF | TRBJ1-5 | . | . | TRBV10-2
TGTGCCAGCTCACCGGACAGTTCCTACAATGAGCAGTTCTTC | CASSPDSSYNEQFF | TRBJ2-1 | . | . | TRBV18
TGCGCCTCGCGGAGGCGGTTGAACACTGAAGCTTTCTTT | CASRRRLNTEAFF | TRBJ1-1 | . | . | TRBV10-1
TGTGCCAGCAAGAGGGTTGAAAAACTGTTTTTT | CASKRVEKLFF | TRBJ1-4 | . | . | TRBV2
TGTGCCAGCAGCCGCGGTCTAGGAGTTTCTGGAAACACCATATATTTT | CASSRGLGVSGNTIYF | TRBJ1-3 | . | . | TRBV7-6
TGTGCCAGCAGCCAGTTGGGGGGGCACGGCACAGATACGCAGTATTTT | CASSQLGGHGTDTQYF | TRBJ2-3 | . | . | TRBV14
TGTGCCAGCAGCCAAGACAGGGGGAAAGAAAAACTGTTTTTT | CASSQDRGKEKLFF | TRBJ1-4 | TRBD1 | . | TRBV4-2
TGCGCCAGCAGCCTTAGAACACAGGGGTTGGCCGGGGAGCTGTTTTTT | CASSLRTQGLAGELFF | TRBJ2-2 | TRBD1 | few | TRBV4-1
TGCGCCAGCAGTGACCCTTACAGGGGGCCGACCGGGGAGCTGTTTTTT | CASSDPYRGPTGELFF | TRBJ2-2 | TRBD1 | . | TRBV10-2
TGTGCCAGCAGTCGTCCCGGACAGGGTGGAAGGACCGGGGAGCTGTTTTTT | CASSRPGQGGRTGELFF | TRBJ2-2 | TRBD1 | . | TRBV7-2
TGTGCCAGCTGCCCAGGAGGGCGGATCCAAGAGACCCAGTACTTC | CASCPGGRIQETQYF | TRBJ2-5 | . | few | TRBV28
TGTGCCAGCAGCTTCAGGGACTTTAATAATTCACCCCTCCACTTT | CASSFRDFNNSPLHF | TRBJ1-6 | . | few | TRBV7-2
TGCGCCAGCAGCTTGGTTGGCGGCTCCTACGAGCAGTACTTC | CASSLVGGSYEQYF | TRBJ2-7 | . | . | TRBV5-1
TGTGCCAGCAGCTTGAATAGCGGAACTAGCACAGATACGCAGTATTTT | CASSLNSGTSTDTQYF | TRBJ2-3 | . | once | TRBV7-9
TGTGCCAGCAGTCCTCCGTCCACGGGCGAGCAGTACTTC | CASSPPSTGEQYF | TRBJ2-7 | . | . | TRBV28
TGCGCCAGCAGCCAAGAAGTTGGGACAGTTTACAATGAGCAGTTCTTC | CASSQEVGTVYNEQFF | TRBJ2-1 | TRBD1 | . | TRBV4-3
TGTGCCAGCAGCCAAGATTTCGGGTATGGCTACACCTTC | CASSQDFGYGYTF | TRBJ1-2 | . | . | TRBV3-1/TRBV3-2
TGTGCCAGCAGTTTAATCGGCAGGGCAGAGACCCAGTACTTC | CASSLIGRAETQYF | TRBJ2-5 | . | . | TRBV28
TGTGCCAGCAGTGACCTAGCGGGAAGCTCCTACAATGAGCAGTTCTTC | CASSDLAGSSYNEQFF | TRBJ2-1 | TRBD2 | once | TRBV6-1
TGTGCCAGCAGCTTTCAGGGGAACACTGAAGCTTTCTTT | CASSFQGNTEAFF | TRBJ1-1 | . | few | TRBV7-8